The 23 T cell receptor beta chains reported below all come from one sample, sequenced in a study of neoadjuvant anti-PD-1 for oral cavity cancer. Clones were sequenced by immunoSEQ multiplex PCR, and TCRdb holds only the in-frame ones, with some missing. The sample yields 14,000 or so clones, less than 80% seen once. Time point given: after neoadjuvant nivolumab, at surgical resection. Sequencing was performed on PBMCs, taken after nivolumab (anti-PD-1) treatment. The origin of the receptors is a person aged 35-79 years with oral cavity squamous cell carcinoma.

This clone has just a few counts. V and J are TRBV13 and TRBJ2-7; TRBD1 agrees at 7 bases. CDR3 length: 17 residues. V lost 1 base and J lost 2; bases outside the gene matches: 11. Germline values: CDR1 PRHDT, CDR2 FYEKMQ (reference sequence). CDR3 sequence reads: CASSLEGQTGSPYEQYF. The DNA of the CDR3 is TGTGCCAGCAGCTTAGAAGGTCAGACAGGGTCCCCCTACGAGCAGTACTTC.

This clone has only a few counts. V and J are TRBV11-2 and TRBJ1-2; D is ambiguous. Trimming removed 4 bases at V and 5 bases at J, with 5 bases between. Germline CDR1 and CDR2: SGHAT and FQNNGV. There are 11 residues in the CDR3. The CDR3 DNA reads as TGTGCCAGCAGCTCGACGTATGGCTACACCTTC. This codes for CASSSTYGYTF.

This chain joins TRBV19 and TRBJ1-1; a possible D gene is TRBD1 (5 bases). The CDR3 spans 14 residues. V gave up 0 bases and J gave up 5 bases, with 10 bases separating them. Germline V gene sequence: CDR1 LNHDA, CDR2 SQIVND (reference sequence). CDR3 sequence (DNA): TGTGCCAGTAGTATAGAGGCCGGGGGGACTGAAGCTTTCTTT. Residues: CASSIEAGGTEAFF.

The chain recombines TRBV5-1 with TRBJ2-1; 7 bases fit TRBD2. Germline assignment: CDR1 SGHRS and CDR2 YFSETQ. This CDR3 spans 15 amino acids. V trimming: 2 bases; J trimming: 4 bases; junction bases outside the gene matches: 6. The CDR3 is CASSLGASGYNEQFF. CDR3 nucleotides: TGCGCCAGCAGCTTAGGGGCTAGCGGTTACAATGAGCAGTTCTTC.

The rearrangement links TRBV30 to TRBJ2-7; no reliable D call. The CDR3 extends over 12 amino acids. Between the trimmed V and J ends, which lost 0 bases and 4 bases, there was a span of 7 bases. CDR1 GTSNPN and CDR2 SVGIG come from the germline V gene (reference sequence). The CDR3: CAWSVTHYEQYF. The DNA of the CDR3 is TGTGCCTGGAGTGTAACCCATTACGAGCAGTACTTC. The variable domain in full, with the rest retrieved from reference TRBV30 and TRBJ2-7, is SQTIHQWPATLVQPVGSPLSLECTVEGTSNPNLYWYRQAAGRGLQLLFYSVGIGQISSEVPQNLSASRPQDRQFILSSKKLLLSDSGFYLCAWSVTHYEQYFGPGTRLTVT.

The chain recombines TRBV19 with TRBJ1-5, with 7 bases that match TRBD1. The CDR3 length is 14 residues. Per the germline V gene, CDR1 is LNHDA and CDR2 is SQIVND (reference sequence). The trim removed 4 bases at V and 3 bases at J, leaving 3 bases unmatched. The CDR3 sequence is CASSKDRDNQPQHF. The CDR3 nucleotides are TGTGCCAGTAGTAAAGACAGGGACAATCAGCCCCAGCATTTT.

The rearrangement links TRBV2 to TRBJ2-1; the match to TRBD2 covers 8 bases. The CDR3 has 18 amino acids. V shed 4 bases, J shed 2 bases, and the junction held 13 bases outside the gene matches. CDR1 SNHLY and CDR2 FYNNEI come from the germline V gene. The CDR3 reads CASSGVPTSAGTYNEQFF. The CDR3, as DNA: TGTGCCAGCAGTGGGGTCCCGACTAGCGCCGGTACCTACAATGAGCAGTTCTTC. The variable domain in full, completed from reference TRBV2 and TRBJ2-1, reads EPEVTQTPSHQVTQMGQEVILRCVPISNHLYFYWYRQILGQKVEFLVSFYNNEISEKSEIFDDQFSVERPDGSNFTLKIRSTKLEDSAMYFCASSGVPTSAGTYNEQFFGPGTRLTVL.

This CDR3 is CSASSIRGQGLGSYEQYF. CDR3 nucleotides: TGCAGCGCCTCATCGATCCGCGGACAGGGGTTGGGGTCCTACGAGCAGTACTTC. This rearrangement joins TRBV29-1 to TRBJ2-7, with 9 bases lining up with TRBD1. V gave up 7 bases and J gave up 1 base; unmatched junction bases: 20. This CDR3 has 18 amino acids. Per germline, CDR1 SQVTM and CDR2 ANQGSEA.

This chain links TRBV5-1 with TRBJ2-5, with TRBD2 matching over 11 bases. V shed 4 bases and J 1 base; nucleotides not matched to a gene: 9. The CDR3 loop spans 17 amino acids. Per germline, CDR1 SGHRS and CDR2 YFSETQ. DNA for the CDR3: TGCGCCAGCAGCCCATCCGGGACTAGCGGCGCCCAAGAGACCCAGTACTTC. Protein sequence: CASSPSGTSGAQETQYF.

V gene TRBV7-3 combines with J gene TRBJ2-3, with a weak D call TRBD1 (5 bases). Germline V CDR1 and CDR2: SGHTA, FQGTGA. This CDR3 spans 14 amino acids. Trimming left V 4 bases short and J 0 bases short, with 8 bases between. DNA of the CDR3: TGTGCCAGCAGCTGGGGCAGGAGCACAGATACGCAGTATTTT. This encodes CASSWGRSTDTQYF.

The chain uses TRBV30 and TRBJ1-5; no clear D gene. Germline loops: CDR1 GTSNPN, CDR2 SVGIG (reference sequence). The CDR3 is 13 residues long. Trimming shortened V by 3 bases and J by 2 bases, and 8 bases separated the two germline ends. CDR3 coding DNA: TGTGCCTGGAGAGGGCAAGGCAATCAGCCCCAGCATTTT. Encoded protein: CAWRGQGNQPQHF.

With respect to this clone: The DNA is omitted, as the CDR3 cannot be located on it reliably, and the CDR3 follows TCRdb's listing. This rearrangement joins TRBV28 to TRBJ2-3; the D segment call TRBD2 is taken from the table without a DNA check. Looked up from germline, CDR1 is MDHEN and CDR2 is SYDVKM. The CDR3 has 16 amino acids, counting both end residues. The CDR3 region is CASSFGSGTSGRAGYF.

This clone showed up just a few times. CDR3 in amino acids: CASTLRGRLISYEQYF. In DNA, the CDR3 is TGTGCCAGCACCTTACGAGGACGGCTGATCTCCTACGAGCAGTACTTC. The V and J genes are TRBV5-6 and TRBJ2-7; D unclear. There are 16 residues in the CDR3. Trimming removed 6 bases at V and 0 bases at J, with 19 bases between. CDR1 SGHDT and CDR2 YYEEEE come from the germline V gene.

This clone has only one observation. The gene calls are TRBV7-9 and TRBJ2-1; TRBD2 might be the D (6 bases). The CDR3 runs to 16 residues. CDR1 is SEHNR and CDR2 is FQNEAQ in the germline V gene (reference sequence). Trimming took off 2 bases at V and 2 bases at J, with 13 bases between the two ends. Here the CDR3 reads CASSLSLASTYNEQFF. The DNA of the CDR3 is TGTGCCAGCAGCTTAAGCCTAGCGTCAACCTACAATGAGCAGTTCTTC.

The chain has TRBV6-5 and TRBJ2-3; D may be TRBD2 (6 bases). Per the germline V gene, CDR1 is MNHEY and CDR2 is SVGAGI. The CDR3 loop spans 15 amino acids. The ends were cut back, 5 bases at V and 2 bases at J, with 14 bases in the middle. The CDR3 loop reads CASSVQSGDTDTQYF. The CDR3 bases are TGTGCCAGCAGTGTACAGTCGGGAGACACAGATACGCAGTATTTT.

The chain combines TRBV5-1 with TRBJ2-1; possible D gene TRBD1, 6 bases. The CDR3 sequence is 15 residues long. The V end was cut by 4 bases, the J end by 6 bases, with 17 bases between. Germline V gives CDR1 SGHRS, CDR2 YFSETQ. CDR3 loop: CASSPPRQAFNEQFF. CDR3 nucleotide sequence: TGCGCCAGCAGCCCCCCCCGACAGGCCTTCAATGAGCAGTTCTTC.

This chain uses TRBV29-1 with TRBJ2-2, with D maybe TRBD1 (5 bases). V was shortened by 2 bases and J by 1 base, with 11 bases between the two germline ends. The CDR3 length is 15 residues. From germline, CDR1 is SQVTM and CDR2 ANQGSEA. The CDR3 region is CSVETGARNTGELFF. The CDR3 DNA reads as TGCAGCGTTGAAACTGGGGCCCGGAACACCGGGGAGCTGTTTTTT.

The rearrangement uses TRBV5-1 and TRBJ1-3, with D hard to call. In germline, CDR1 is SGHRS, CDR2 YFSETQ. The CDR3 is 12 amino acids. With 0 bases removed from V and 4 bases from J, the gap between germline ends came to 2 bases. The CDR3: CASSLDGNTIYF. The DNA for the CDR3 is TGCGCCAGCAGCTTGGACGGAAACACCATATATTTT.

This clone is judged large. The chain uses TRBV6-4 and TRBJ2-3; D is undetermined. Germline-derived CDR1 and CDR2 are MRHNA and SNTAGT. Trimming cost V 2 bases and J 0 bases, with 3 bases left between them. The CDR3 consists of 13 residues. The CDR3 is CASSDGSTDTQYF. For the CDR3, the DNA is TGTGCCAGCAGTGACGGGAGCACAGATACGCAGTATTTT.

The V gene is TRBV7-6, the J gene TRBJ2-5, with 12 bases identical to TRBD2. V shed 1 base and J 2 bases; nucleotides not matched to a gene: 2. Germline V gene sequence: CDR1 SGHVS, CDR2 FNYEAQ. The CDR3 contains 16 residues. The CDR3 loop is CASSLGLAGGQETQYF. As DNA, the CDR3 is TGTGCCAGCAGCTTAGGTCTAGCGGGAGGGCAAGAGACCCAGTACTTC. The full variable domain, its missing parts supplied by reference TRBV7-6 and TRBJ2-5, is GAGVSQSPRYKVTKRGQDVALRCDPISGHVSLYWYRQALGQGPEFLTYFNYEAQQDKSGLPNDRFSAERPEGSISTLTIQRTEQRDSAMYRCASSLGLAGGQETQYFGPGTRLLVL.

The chain is built from TRBV21-1 and TRBJ1-4; TRBD1 was called by the table and not checked on the DNA. TRBV21-1 is tagged as a pseudogene. This CDR3 is built from 16 residues. CDR3 protein: CASSKEGGQGREKLFF. For the CDR3, the DNA is TGTGCCAGCAGCAAAGAAGGAGGACAGGGGCGAGAAAAACTGTTTTTT.

This clone appeared a few times. This chain links TRBV5-8 with TRBJ2-1; 7 nucleotides agree with TRBD1. The CDR3 sequence is 14 residues long. V gave up 9 bases and J gave up 6 bases; unmatched junction bases: 12. In germline, CDR1 is SGHTS, CDR2 YDEGEE. CDR3: CANPRQGLFNEQFF. In DNA form, the CDR3 reads TGTGCCAACCCTCGACAGGGTCTCTTCAATGAGCAGTTCTTC.

This clone was observed a handful of times. The genes are TRBV28 and TRBJ2-5, with D hard to call. Germline CDR1 is MDHEN and CDR2 is SYDVKM. Trimming removed 1 base from V and 2 bases from J, with 8 bases in between. The CDR3 runs 14 residues. The CDR3 sequence: CASSLLPGQETQYF. CDR3 DNA: TGTGCCAGCAGTTTATTACCCGGGCAAGAGACCCAGTACTTC.